The 4 T cell receptor beta chains reported below all come from one sample, sequenced in a study of shared clonotypes between healthy human individuals. Method: immunoSEQ multiplex PCR; TCRdb's copy keeps in-frame clones and lacks some. Here the sample spans 2 million to 2.5 million clones, more than 85% being singletons. The sequenced material came from naive CD4+ T cells from PBMCs. Indicated subset: CD45RA+ positively selected. The receptors were sampled from a man in his late teens or twenties in good health. Some clones in this sample may be carry-over from other donors' samples.

J is TRBJ2-5 and V is TRBV5-1; weak D call: TRBD1 (6 bases). The V gene's germline CDR1 is SGHRS and CDR2 YFSETQ. The CDR3 is made up of 16 amino acids. Trimming left V 0 bases short and J 3 bases short, with 15 bases between. CDR3 nucleotide sequence: TGCGCCAGCAGCTTGGCGCGGGTGAGGGACAAAGAGACCCAGTACTTC. This gives the protein CASSLARVRDKETQYF.

The chain is built from TRBV11-2 and TRBJ1-4; D gene unclear. From germline, CDR1 is SGHAT and CDR2 FQNNGV. V dropped 5 bases and J dropped 10 bases, with 14 bases sitting between them. This CDR3 region has 13 residues. CDR3 region: CASSHGLPGKLFF. For the CDR3, the DNA is TGTGCCAGCAGCCACGGACTGCCGGGAAAACTGTTTTTT.

This clone was observed once. The same CDR3 also results from other DNA sequences found in this sample. The V gene is TRBV5-1, the J gene TRBJ1-5; TRBD1 agrees at 7 bases. Germline CDR1 and CDR2: SGHRS and YFSETQ. This CDR3 is built from 15 residues. The trim removed 0 bases at V and 4 bases at J, leaving 4 bases unmatched. The CDR3 DNA reads as TGCGCCAGCAGCTTGGCGGGACAGCTTAATCAGCCCCAGCATTTT. Translated: CASSLAGQLNQPQHF.

The chain couples TRBV7-2 to TRBJ2-3, with 12 bases aligning to TRBD2. Germline lookup yields CDR1 SGHTA and CDR2 FQGNSA. The CDR3 loop spans 15 amino acids. Trimming removed 1 base from V and 5 bases from J; junction bases left unmatched: 1. CDR3 protein: CASSLELAGGDTQYF. The CDR3 DNA follows: TGTGCCAGCAGCTTAGAACTAGCGGGGGGAGATACGCAGTATTTT.